The TCR beta chain under discussion was sequenced for a study of OX40 agonist ivuxolimab in advanced cancers. Study context: A diagnosis of hepatocellular carcinoma, melanoma, renal cell or head and neck cancer was present in dose-escalation patients. Two patients with cutaneous melanoma and one with hepatocellular carcinoma, three in total, showed partial responses. Subjects had a mean age of about 57 years, with a range of 23 to 79; around 83% were male.

Exclusion of a patient followed from autoimmune disease history or systemic immunosuppression. Germline assignment: CDR1 SGHVS and CDR2 FQNEAQ. V lost 0 bases and J lost 8, with 5 bases in between. CDR3 size: 12 residues. The method was immunoSEQ multiplex PCR; TCRdb's version includes in-frame clones alone and lacks a portion of them. The sample yields 45,000 to 50,000 clones, roughly 91% seen once. The receptor comes from an adult with an advanced solid tumor such as melanoma, head and neck, liver or kidney cancer. Here the sequenced sample was CD4+ or CD8+ T cells sorted from blood, taken in a trial of the OX40 agonist ivuxolimab. The chain carries TRBV7-8 and TRBJ2-1; D remains unclear. CDR3 DNA: TGTGCCAGCAGCTTAGCTCTAGATGAGCAGTTCTTC. It encodes CASSLALDEQFF.